These T cell receptor beta chains were read from a single sample in a study of T cells in tuberculosis. Assay: immunoSEQ multiplex PCR; the TCRdb copy retains only in-frame clones and omits some. The profile shows fewer than 30,000 clones, approximately 95% of them singletons. The sequenced sample was PBMCs. The source of these receptors is a donor aged 10-29 years with latent tuberculosis or without tuberculosis infection. CDR3s include the opening cysteine and the closing phenylalanine or tryptophan. D genes are given only for firm matches.

>TRBJ1-2|NA|14|TRBV7-2
CASSLSRVNYGYTF
>TRBJ1-5|TRBD1|15|TRBV6-5
CASSHETGGGQPQHF
>TRBJ2-2|TRBD1|15|TRBV5-4
CASSYRQGEGGELFF
>TRBJ2-5|TRBD1|15|TRBV11-2
CASSLGTGAQETQYF
>TRBJ2-5|NA|14|TRBV7-6
CASSLAGFRETQYF
>TRBJ2-3|TRBD2|16|TRBV27
CASSLMTSGRVDTQYF
>TRBJ2-3|TRBD2|16|TRBV4-1
CASNINSGSLGDTQYF
>TRBJ1-2|NA|14|TRBV5-4
CASSPTYGVYGYTF
>TRBJ2-4|NA|13|TRBV27
CASRWTVENIQYF
>TRBJ2-2|NA|15|TRBV7-2
CASSLARLVSGELFF
>TRBJ2-7|NA|13|TRBV28
CASANEDWREKYF
>TRBJ2-3|TRBD2|15|TRBV5-1
CASSSTSGGTDTQYF
>TRBJ2-4|TRBD2|15|TRBV23-1
CASSHSREGKNIQYF